The clone carrying this T cell receptor beta chain appeared a few times. What it binds is unknown. The entry originates in a study of T-cell reconstitution after alpha-beta-depleted transplantation in children. V was clipped by 2 bases and J by 1 base, with 16 bases between them. The CDR3 is 16 amino acids. Germline lookup yields CDR1 DFQATT and CDR2 SNEGSKA (reference sequence). Unique molecular identifiers were incorporated during preparation of the TCRbeta library. MiXCR, run by TCRdb on the PCR reads, gives a single entry per CDR3 protein. The table includes about 980,000 distinct CDR3 sequences, roughly 29% detected once. Study-wide findings and caveats: It was newly produced T cells that mostly accounted for T-cell counts and diversity one year after transplant. Day-60 TCRbeta diversity that was high in some patients was derived from surviving recipient T cells and thymic progenitors. About two months after transplant, alpha-beta T cells reportedly came from several hundred expanded graft clones.

Here the sequenced sample was PBMCs, mostly from graft donor cells, taken 360 days after TCRalphabeta/CD19-depleted stem cell transplant. J is TRBJ2-3 and V is TRBV20-1; perhaps D is TRBD1 or TRBD2 (5 bases each). The source is a boy under two years old who had a stem cell transplant for SCID, so the T cells may come from the graft donor. The chain's CDR3 is CSARIEGWGGTDTQYF. The CDR3, as DNA: TGCAGTGCTAGAATTGAGGGGTGGGGCGGCACAGATACGCAGTATTTT.